The clone carrying this TCR beta chain is a singleton in its sample. As yet, its antigen is unknown. This entry belongs to a study of naive and memory T cell subsets. Regarding the study as a whole: A few larger clonotypes appeared in naive repertoires, especially CD8, possibly memory cells re-expressing CD45RA. TCR counts from RNA may reflect activation-linked expression changes.

The length of the CDR3 is 15 residues. The V and J ends lost 0 bases and 3 bases respectively, with 11 bases between them. Germline V gene sequence: CDR1 MGHRA, CDR2 YSYEKL. CD4+ T cell IFNgamma after overnight CMV lysate exposure gave donor CMV status. Both TRBC1 and TRBC2 were covered by a beta constant-region primer of two equimolar oligonucleotides. Four rounds of PCR amplified the ligated cDNA using nested alpha and beta constant-region primers plus SP2. TCRdb reanalysed the UMI-ligation and nested PCR reads using MiXCR and keeps one entry per CDR3 protein. The repertoire holds 130,000 to 150,000 distinct CDR3 sequences, with about 20% as singletons.

The sequencing sample was made of naive CD4+ T cells from blood. The chain links TRBV4-1 to TRBJ1-2; D unresolved. This TCR derives from a human donor in good health. The CDR3 nucleotides are TGCGCCAGCAGCCAAGATCTAGGGCCCGACTATGGCTACACCTTC. Residues: CASSQDLGPDYGYTF.